Sequencing of this TCR beta chain was carried out in a study of blood T cell repertoires in COVID-19. Study background: Italy, Spain and the United States were the sources of the convalescent and acute COVID-19 samples. PBMCs, B-cell-depleted T cells, or T cells provided the cDNA or gDNA that made up the material.

Losses at the gene ends were 5 bases for V and 3 bases for J; bases not matched to a gene: 6. Per the germline V gene, CDR1 is MDHEN and CDR2 is SYDVKM. The CDR3 runs 14 residues. As handled by the study authors: Amplifying reference gene primers gave estimates of nucleated cell counts. Repertoires were generated with immunoSEQ multiplex PCR, while TCRdb's copy carries only in-frame clones and drops some. V, J and clone size reflect that table, while D and trimming were determined from the DNA. The profile shows tens of thousands of clones, 85% of them singletons. Sequencing used peripheral blood. V usage is TRBV28 and J usage is TRBJ1-1; TRBD1 aligns across 7 bases. The sequence was obtained from a man aged 45-65 years with active COVID-19. CDR3 in DNA: TGTGCCAGCAGTGGGGACAGCCGATACACTGAAGCTTTCTTT. It codes for CASSGDSRYTEAFF.